A single sample gave rise to the 6 T cell receptor beta chains below, sequenced in a study of shared clonotypes between healthy human individuals. TCRdb's table, derived via immunoSEQ multiplex PCR, lists solely in-frame clones and lacks some. Here the sample spans about 2 million clones, about 95% being singletons. CD45RO-negative CD8 cells positively selected for CCR7 made up the naive population, which excluded terminally differentiated effector memory CD45RA+ cells. The sample comprised naive CD8+ T cells sorted from blood. The receptors shown here come from a man between 18 and 29 years old in good health.

This clone was seen once. V and J are TRBV7-9 and TRBJ2-5, with TRBD1 matching over 10 bases. The CDR3 consists of 15 residues. Trimming took 4 bases from V and 4 from J; bases not matched to a gene: 6. Per germline, CDR1 SEHNR and CDR2 FQNEAQ (reference sequence). The CDR3 sequence: CASSSGTGVGETQYF. CDR3 DNA: TGTGCCAGCAGCTCCGGGACAGGGGTTGGAGAGACCCAGTACTTC.

As DNA, the CDR3 is TGTGCCAGCAGCTCTTCTTACTACGAGCAGTACTTC. Residues: CASSSSYYEQYF. The J gene is TRBJ2-7, the V gene TRBV7-2; no clear D. The CDR3 extends over 12 amino acids. Germline V gene data show CDR1 as SGHTA and CDR2 as FQGNSA. V was trimmed by 4 bases and J by 3 bases, leaving 7 bases between them. The entire variable domain, with the rest obtained from reference TRBV7-2 and TRBJ2-7, is as follows: GAGVSQSPSNKVTEKGKDVELRCDPISGHTALYWYRQSLGQGLEFLIYFQGNSAPDKSGLPSDRFSAERTGGSVSTLTIQRTQQEDSAVYLCASSSSYYEQYFGPGTRLTVT.

Concerning this clone: In the same sample, other DNA sequences code for this CDR3. The chain joins TRBV5-4 to TRBJ2-7; D might be TRBD1 (5 bases). This CDR3 has 12 residues. Germline V lookup: CDR1 SGHNT, CDR2 YYREEE (reference sequence). The V end lost 5 bases, the J end lost 3 bases, and 9 bases lay between the germline ends. This chain's CDR3 is CASRKDSYEQYF. CDR3 sequence (DNA): TGTGCCAGCAGAAAAGACAGCTACGAGCAGTACTTC.

The chain recombines TRBV5-8 with TRBJ2-7, with no clear D. Trimming stripped 5 bases from V and 3 bases from J, with 12 bases between. The CDR3 has 13 residues. Germline CDR1 is SGHTS and CDR2 is YDEGEE. CDR3 bases: TGTGCCAGCAGTGGACGGTTATTCTACGAGCAGTACTTC. Protein sequence: CASSGRLFYEQYF.

The chain joins TRBV6-5 to TRBJ2-1, with 9 bases matching TRBD2. This CDR3 comprises 16 residues. CDR1 and CDR2 from the germline V gene are MNHEY and SVGAGI. J was trimmed by 5 bases and V by 2 bases; bases with no gene match: 7. The CDR3 DNA reads as TGTGCCAGCAGTTACACGACTAGCGGAAAGGACAATGAGCAGTTCTTC. This sequence encodes CASSYTTSGKDNEQFF.

This rearrangement joins TRBV27 to TRBJ2-7; 12 positions match TRBD2. Trimming took 7 bases from V and 2 from J; bases not matched to a gene: 9. CDR3 length: 16 residues. Germline assignment: CDR1 MNHEY and CDR2 SMNVEV (reference sequence). As DNA, the CDR3 is TGTGCCAGCATGCCTAGCGGGGGGGTAATCACCTACGAGCAGTACTTC. Amino acid sequence: CASMPSGGVITYEQYF.